A single sample is the source of the 3 T cell receptor beta chains below, sequenced in a study of PD-L1 blockade in urothelial cancer. TCRdb keeps only in-frame clones here, not all; method: immunoSEQ multiplex PCR. There are under 30,000 clones in the sample; approximately 87% occur only once, and approximately 3.1% lies in the top ten. This sample comprised PBMCs, obtained around atezolizumab (anti-PD-L1) treatment. The origin of the receptors is a man in his fifties with urothelial cancer.

The chain recombines TRBV6-5 with TRBJ1-3, with 7 bases that match TRBD1. CDR3 size: 16 residues. Germline trimming cut 1 base from V and 0 bases from J; bases unmatched to any gene: 3. Germline CDR1 is MNHEY and CDR2 is SVGAGI. The CDR3 region has the DNA TGTGCCAGCAGTTACTTCTCAGGGGGCTCTGGAAACACCATATATTTT. It specifies CASSYFSGGSGNTIYF.

The V and J genes are TRBV30 and TRBJ2-7; TRBD2 might be the D (5 bases). The CDR3 is 14 residues long. V lost 1 base and J 0 bases, leaving 10 bases between the germline ends. Germline CDR1 GTSNPN, CDR2 SVGIG (reference sequence). CDR3 DNA sequence: TGTGCCTGGAGTGGCTGGGAGAACTCCTACGAGCAGTACTTC. Its translation is CAWSGWENSYEQYF.

The genes are TRBV27 and TRBJ2-1; D perhaps matches TRBD1 (10 bases). The CDR3 runs to 15 residues. The V and J ends lost 6 bases and 15 bases respectively, with 27 bases between them. Germline CDR1 MNHEY, CDR2 SMNVEV (reference sequence). The CDR3 nucleotides read TGTGCCAGCAGCTCATCGAGGGACAGGGGACTAGCTGGGTTCTTC. Protein sequence: CASSSSRDRGLAGFF.